This record covers a single T cell receptor (beta chain). No antigen is known for it. As to treatment: oral pan-JAK inhibitor, 5-10 mg twice daily. Between the trimmed V and J ends, which lost 4 bases and 4 bases, there was a span of 17 bases. The CDR3 runs to 15 residues. In germline, CDR1 is SGHDT, CDR2 YYEEEE. This entry comes from a study of CD8+ T cells in alopecia areata. As for the study in general: Administration of oral tofacitinib to treated patients was at 5 to 10 mg twice daily. It was 6 to 18 months of tofacitinib, and then there were 6 months off drug.

Isolated RNA was reverse transcribed into cDNA used as the sequencing template. Here immunoSEQ multiplex PCR was the method, and the copy in TCRdb shows in-frame clones only, minus some. This sample has 200,000 to 250,000 clones, with less than 75% found just once. Notes on the study in general: Uncertain still, given a single nonresponder, is whether baseline CD8+ expansion links to response. Scalp data also include sequences from resident alphabeta T cells of normal skin.

This sequence was found in a human donor with alopecia areata. The material was CD4+ T cells sorted from blood, obtained at week 4, from a patient treated with tofacitinib. This chain joins TRBV5-6 and TRBJ1-1; a weak D match, TRBD1 (6 bases). The CDR3 sequence is CASSLLQGGGTEAFF. As DNA, the CDR3 is TGTGCCAGCAGCCTATTACAGGGAGGGGGCACTGAAGCTTTCTTT.